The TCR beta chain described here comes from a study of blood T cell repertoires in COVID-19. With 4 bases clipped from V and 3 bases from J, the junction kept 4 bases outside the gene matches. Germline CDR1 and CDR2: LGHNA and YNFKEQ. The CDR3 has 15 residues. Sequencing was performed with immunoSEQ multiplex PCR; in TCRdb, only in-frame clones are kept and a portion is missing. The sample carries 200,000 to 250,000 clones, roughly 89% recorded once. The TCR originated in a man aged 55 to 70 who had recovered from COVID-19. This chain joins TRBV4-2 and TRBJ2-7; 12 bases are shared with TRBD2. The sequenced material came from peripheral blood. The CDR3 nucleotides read TGTGCCAGCAGCCTACTAGCGGGAGGAGACTACGAGCAGTACTTC. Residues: CASSLLAGGDYEQYF.